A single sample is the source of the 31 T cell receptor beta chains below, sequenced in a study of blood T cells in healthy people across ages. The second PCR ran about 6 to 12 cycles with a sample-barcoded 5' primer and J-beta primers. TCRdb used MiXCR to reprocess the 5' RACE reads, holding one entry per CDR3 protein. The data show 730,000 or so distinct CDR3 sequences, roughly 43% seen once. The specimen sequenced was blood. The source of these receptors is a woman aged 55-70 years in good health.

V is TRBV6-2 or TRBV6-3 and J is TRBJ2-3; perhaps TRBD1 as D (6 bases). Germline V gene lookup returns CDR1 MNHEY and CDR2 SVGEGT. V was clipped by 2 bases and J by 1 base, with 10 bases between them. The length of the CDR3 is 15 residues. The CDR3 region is CASSYMGARTDTQYF. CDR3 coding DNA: TGTGCCAGCAGTTACATGGGGGCCCGCACAGATACGCAGTATTTT.

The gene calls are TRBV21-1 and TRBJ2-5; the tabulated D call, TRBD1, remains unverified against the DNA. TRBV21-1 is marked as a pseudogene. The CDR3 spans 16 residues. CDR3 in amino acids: CASSRDGWPHQETQYF. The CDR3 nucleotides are TGTGCCAGCAGCCGGGACGGGTGGCCGCACCAAGAGACCCAGTACTTC.

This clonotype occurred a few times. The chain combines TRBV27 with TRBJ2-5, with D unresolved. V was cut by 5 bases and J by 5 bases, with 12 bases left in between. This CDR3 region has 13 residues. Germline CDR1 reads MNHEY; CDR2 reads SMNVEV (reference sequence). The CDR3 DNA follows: TGTGCCAGCAGTCCGTTTCGAGTTGAGACCCAGTACTTC. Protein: CASSPFRVETQYF.

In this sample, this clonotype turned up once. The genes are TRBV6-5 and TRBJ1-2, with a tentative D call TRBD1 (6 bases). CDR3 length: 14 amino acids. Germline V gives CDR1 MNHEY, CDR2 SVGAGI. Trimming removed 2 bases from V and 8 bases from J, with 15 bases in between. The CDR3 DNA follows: TGTGCCAGCAGTTACGACGCCAGGGGTTGGGGCTACACCTTC. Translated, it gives CASSYDARGWGYTF.

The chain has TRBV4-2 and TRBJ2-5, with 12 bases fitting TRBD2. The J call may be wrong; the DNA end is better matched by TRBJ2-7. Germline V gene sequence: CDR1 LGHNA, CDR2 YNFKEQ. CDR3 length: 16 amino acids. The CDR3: CASSQDGLAGGYEQYF. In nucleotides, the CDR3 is TGTGCCAGCAGCCAAGATGGCCTAGCGGGAGGGTACGAGCAGTACTTC.

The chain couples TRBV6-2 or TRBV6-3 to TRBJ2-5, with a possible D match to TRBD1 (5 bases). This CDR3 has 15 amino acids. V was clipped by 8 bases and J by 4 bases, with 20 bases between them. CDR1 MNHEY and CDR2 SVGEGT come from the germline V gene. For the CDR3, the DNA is TGTGCCAGCCAGTGGATAGGGCAGGGAAGAGAGACCCAGTACTTC. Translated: CASQWIGQGRETQYF.

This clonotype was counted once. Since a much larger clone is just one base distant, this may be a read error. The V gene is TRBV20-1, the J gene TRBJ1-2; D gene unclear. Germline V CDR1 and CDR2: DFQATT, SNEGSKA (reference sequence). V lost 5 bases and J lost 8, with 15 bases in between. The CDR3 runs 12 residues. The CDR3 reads CSARITRYGYTF. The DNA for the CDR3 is TGCAGTGCTCGGATAACAAGGTACGGCTACACCTTC.

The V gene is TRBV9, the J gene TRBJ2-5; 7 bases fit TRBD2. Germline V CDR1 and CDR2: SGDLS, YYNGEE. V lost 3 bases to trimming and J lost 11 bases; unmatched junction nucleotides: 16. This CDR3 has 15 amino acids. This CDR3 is CASSAAGEIDNEQYF. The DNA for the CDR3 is TGTGCCAGCAGCGCCGCGGGGGAGATCGACAATGAGCAGTACTTC.

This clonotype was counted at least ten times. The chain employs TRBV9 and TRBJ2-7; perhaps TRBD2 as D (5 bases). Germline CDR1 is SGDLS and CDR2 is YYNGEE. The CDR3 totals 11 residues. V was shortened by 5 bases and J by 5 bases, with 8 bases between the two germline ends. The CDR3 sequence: CASSVRDEQYF. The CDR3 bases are TGTGCCAGCAGTGTGCGGGACGAGCAGTACTTC.

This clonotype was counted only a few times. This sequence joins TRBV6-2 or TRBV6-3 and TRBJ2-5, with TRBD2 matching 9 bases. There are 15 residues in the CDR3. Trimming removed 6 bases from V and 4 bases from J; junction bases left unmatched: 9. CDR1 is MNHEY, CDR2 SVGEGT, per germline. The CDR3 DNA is TGTGCCAGCAGCACCTCGTCTAGCGGGACAGAGACCCAGTACTTC. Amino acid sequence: CASSTSSSGTETQYF.

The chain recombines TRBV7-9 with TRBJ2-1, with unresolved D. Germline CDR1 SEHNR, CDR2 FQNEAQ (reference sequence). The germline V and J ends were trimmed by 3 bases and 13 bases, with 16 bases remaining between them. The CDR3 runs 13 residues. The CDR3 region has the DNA TGTGCCAGCAGCTTCGGTGGATTCGAGACCCAGTTCTTC. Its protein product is CASSFGGFETQFF.

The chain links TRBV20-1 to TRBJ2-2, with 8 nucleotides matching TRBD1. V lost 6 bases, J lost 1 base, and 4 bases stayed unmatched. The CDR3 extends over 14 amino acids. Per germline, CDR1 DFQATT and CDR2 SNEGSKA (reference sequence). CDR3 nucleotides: TGCAGTGCAAGACAGGGGTTGAACACCGGGGAGCTGTTTTTT. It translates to CSARQGLNTGELFF.

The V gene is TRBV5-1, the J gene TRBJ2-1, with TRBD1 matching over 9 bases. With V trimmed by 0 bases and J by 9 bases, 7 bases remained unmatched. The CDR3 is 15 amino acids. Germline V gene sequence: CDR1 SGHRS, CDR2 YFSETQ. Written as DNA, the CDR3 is TGCGCCAGCAGCTTGGGGGACAGGGAATGGGGTGAGCAGTTCTTC. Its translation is CASSLGDREWGEQFF.

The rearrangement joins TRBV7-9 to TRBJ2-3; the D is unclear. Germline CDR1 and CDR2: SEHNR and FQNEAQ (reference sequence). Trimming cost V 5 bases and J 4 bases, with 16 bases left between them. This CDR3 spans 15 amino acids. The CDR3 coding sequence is TGTGCCAGCAGCCCTCTTGCCCTTTTCGCAGATACGCAGTATTTT. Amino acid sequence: CASSPLALFADTQYF.

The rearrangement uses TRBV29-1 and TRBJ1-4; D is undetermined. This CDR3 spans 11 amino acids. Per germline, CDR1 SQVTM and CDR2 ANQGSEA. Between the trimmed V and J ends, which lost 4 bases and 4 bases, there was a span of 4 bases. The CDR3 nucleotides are TGCAGCGTTGTCGATAATGAAAAACTGTTTTTT. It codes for CSVVDNEKLFF.

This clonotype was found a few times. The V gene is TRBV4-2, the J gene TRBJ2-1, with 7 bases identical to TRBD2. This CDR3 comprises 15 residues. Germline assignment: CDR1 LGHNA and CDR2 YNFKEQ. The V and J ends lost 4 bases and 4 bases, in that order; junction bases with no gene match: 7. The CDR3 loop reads CASSRRLADYNEQFF. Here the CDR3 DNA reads TGTGCCAGCAGCCGACGACTAGCAGATTACAATGAGCAGTTCTTC.

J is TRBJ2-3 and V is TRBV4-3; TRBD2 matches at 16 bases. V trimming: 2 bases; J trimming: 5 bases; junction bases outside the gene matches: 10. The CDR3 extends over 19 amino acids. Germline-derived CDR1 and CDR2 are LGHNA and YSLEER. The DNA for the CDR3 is TGCGCCAGCAGCCAAACACCGGGACTAGCGGGAGGGCGTGGAGATACGCAGTATTTT. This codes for CASSQTPGLAGGRGDTQYF.

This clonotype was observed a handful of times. The CDR3 loop reads CASSSAGLAKNIQYF. CDR3 bases: TGTGCTAGTTCCTCCGCCGGACTAGCCAAAAACATTCAGTACTTC. This chain links TRBV12-5 with TRBJ2-4; TRBD2 is a possible D gene (5 bases). V dropped 8 bases and J dropped 0 bases, with 14 bases sitting between them. CDR1 is LGHNT, CDR2 FRNRAP, per germline. This CDR3 is built from 15 residues.

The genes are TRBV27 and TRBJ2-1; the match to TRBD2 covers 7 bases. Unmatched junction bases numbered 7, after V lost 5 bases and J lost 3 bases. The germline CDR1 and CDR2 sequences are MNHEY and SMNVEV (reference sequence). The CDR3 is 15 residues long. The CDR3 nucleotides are TGTGCCAGCAGTCGGCGGGGGTATGGCTACAATGAGCAGTTCTTC. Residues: CASSRRGYGYNEQFF.

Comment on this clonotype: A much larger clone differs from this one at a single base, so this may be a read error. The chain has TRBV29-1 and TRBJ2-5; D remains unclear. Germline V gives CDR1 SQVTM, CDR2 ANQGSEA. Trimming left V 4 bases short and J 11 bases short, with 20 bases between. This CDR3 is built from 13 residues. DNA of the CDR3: TGCAGCGTTGCGCCTAGGCGAGGCAATGAGCAGTACTTC. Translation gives CSVAPRRGNEQYF.

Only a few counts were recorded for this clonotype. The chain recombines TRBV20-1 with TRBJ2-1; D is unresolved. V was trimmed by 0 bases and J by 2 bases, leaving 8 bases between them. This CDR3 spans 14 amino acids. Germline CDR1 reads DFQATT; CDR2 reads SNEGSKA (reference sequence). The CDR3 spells CSARDTVTYNEQFF. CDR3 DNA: TGCAGTGCTAGAGATACTGTCACCTACAATGAGCAGTTCTTC.

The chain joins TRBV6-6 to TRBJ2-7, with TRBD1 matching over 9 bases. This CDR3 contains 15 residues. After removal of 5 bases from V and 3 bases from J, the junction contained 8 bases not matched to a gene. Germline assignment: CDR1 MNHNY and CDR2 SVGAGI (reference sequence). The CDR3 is CASSTSQGQGYEQYF. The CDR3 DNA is TGTGCCAGCAGTACAAGTCAGGGACAGGGCTACGAGCAGTACTTC.

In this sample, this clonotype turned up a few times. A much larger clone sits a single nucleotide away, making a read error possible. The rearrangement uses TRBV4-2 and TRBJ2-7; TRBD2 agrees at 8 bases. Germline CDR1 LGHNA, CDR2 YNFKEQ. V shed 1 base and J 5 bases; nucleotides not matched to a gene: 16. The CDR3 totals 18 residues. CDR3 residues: CASSQVGGVTAGAHEQYF. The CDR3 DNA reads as TGTGCCAGCAGCCAAGTTGGGGGTGTGACAGCGGGAGCCCACGAGCAGTACTTC.

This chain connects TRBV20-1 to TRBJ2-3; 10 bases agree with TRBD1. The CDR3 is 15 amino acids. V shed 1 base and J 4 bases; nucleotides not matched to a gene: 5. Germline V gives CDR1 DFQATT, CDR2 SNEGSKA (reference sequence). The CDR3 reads CSARGTGGMPDTQYF. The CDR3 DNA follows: TGCAGTGCTAGAGGGACAGGGGGAATGCCAGATACGCAGTATTTT.

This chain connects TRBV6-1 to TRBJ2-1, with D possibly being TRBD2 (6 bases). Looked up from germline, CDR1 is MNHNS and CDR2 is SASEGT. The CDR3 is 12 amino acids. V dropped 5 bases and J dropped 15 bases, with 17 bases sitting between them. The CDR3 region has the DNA TGTGCCAGCAGTCCCCCTAGCGCGAGTCTGTTCTTC. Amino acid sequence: CASSPPSASLFF.

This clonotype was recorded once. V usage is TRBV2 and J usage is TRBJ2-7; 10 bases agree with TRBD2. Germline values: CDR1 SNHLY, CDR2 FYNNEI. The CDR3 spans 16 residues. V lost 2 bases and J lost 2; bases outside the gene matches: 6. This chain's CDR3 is CASSELSSGGTYEQYF. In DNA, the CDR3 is TGTGCCAGCAGTGAATTGTCTAGCGGGGGTACCTACGAGCAGTACTTC.

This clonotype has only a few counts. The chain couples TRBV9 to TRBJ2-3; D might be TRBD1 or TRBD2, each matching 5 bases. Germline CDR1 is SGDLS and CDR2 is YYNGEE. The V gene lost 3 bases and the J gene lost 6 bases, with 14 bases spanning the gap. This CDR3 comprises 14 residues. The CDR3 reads CASSGAPGQDTQYF. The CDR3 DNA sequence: TGTGCCAGCAGCGGAGCCCCGGGGCAGGATACGCAGTATTTT.

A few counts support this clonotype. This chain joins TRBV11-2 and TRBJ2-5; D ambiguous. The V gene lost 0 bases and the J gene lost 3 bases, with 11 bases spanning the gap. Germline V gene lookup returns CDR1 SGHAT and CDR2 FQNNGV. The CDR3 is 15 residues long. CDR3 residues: CASSLESLGEETQYF. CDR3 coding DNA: TGTGCCAGCAGCTTAGAGAGTCTCGGCGAAGAGACCCAGTACTTC.

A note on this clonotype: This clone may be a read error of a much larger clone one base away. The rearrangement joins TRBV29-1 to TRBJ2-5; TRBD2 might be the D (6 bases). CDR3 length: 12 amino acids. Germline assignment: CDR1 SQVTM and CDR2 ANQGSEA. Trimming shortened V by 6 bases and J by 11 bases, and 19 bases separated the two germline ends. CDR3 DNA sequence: TGCAGCGTCCGGCCCGGGGGTCATGAGCAGTACTTC. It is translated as CSVRPGGHEQYF.

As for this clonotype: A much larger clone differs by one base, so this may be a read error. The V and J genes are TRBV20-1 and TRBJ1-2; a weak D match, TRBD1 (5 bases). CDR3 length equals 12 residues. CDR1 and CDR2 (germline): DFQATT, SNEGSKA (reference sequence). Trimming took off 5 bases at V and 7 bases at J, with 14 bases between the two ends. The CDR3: CSAALGAGGYTF. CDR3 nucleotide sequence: TGCAGTGCTGCACTCGGGGCGGGTGGCTACACCTTC.

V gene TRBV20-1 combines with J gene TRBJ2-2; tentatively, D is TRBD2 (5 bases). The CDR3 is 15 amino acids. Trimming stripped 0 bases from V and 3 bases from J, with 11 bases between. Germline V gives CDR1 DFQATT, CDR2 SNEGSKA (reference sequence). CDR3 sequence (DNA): TGCAGTGCTAGAGAACCGGGATGGCACACCGGGGAGCTGTTTTTT. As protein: CSAREPGWHTGELFF.